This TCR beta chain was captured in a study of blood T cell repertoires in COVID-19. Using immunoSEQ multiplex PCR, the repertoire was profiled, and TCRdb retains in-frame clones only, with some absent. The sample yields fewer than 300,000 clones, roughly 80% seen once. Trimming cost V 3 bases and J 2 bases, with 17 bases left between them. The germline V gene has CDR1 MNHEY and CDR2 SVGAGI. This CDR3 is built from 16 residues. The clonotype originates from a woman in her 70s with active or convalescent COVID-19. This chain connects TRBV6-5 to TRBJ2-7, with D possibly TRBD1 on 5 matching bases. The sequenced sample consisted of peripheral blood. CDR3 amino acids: CASSYWDGQGPYEQYF. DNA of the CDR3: TGTGCCAGCAGTTATTGGGATGGGCAGGGTCCCTACGAGCAGTACTTC.